This T cell receptor (beta chain) was obtained from a study of technical replicates of blood from several donors. Profiled with immunoSEQ multiplex PCR; TCRdb holds only in-frame clones, not every one. Counted here are more than 65,000 clones, around 92% occurring once; the ten biggest clones make up 0.35% to 0.5%. Germline V gene data show CDR1 as SGDLS and CDR2 as YYNGEE. The CDR3 loop spans 13 amino acids. V lost 0 bases to trimming and J lost 1 base, with 5 bases between them. The genes are TRBV9 and TRBJ2-7, with D uncertain. What was sequenced was T cells isolated from PBMCs. The TCR sequence derives from a human donor in good health. CDR3 nucleotides: TGTGCCAGCAGCGTAGCAGAATCCTACGAGCAGTACTTC. Encoded protein: CASSVAESYEQYF. The whole variable domain, filled in from reference TRBV9 and TRBJ2-7, reads DSGVTQTPKHLITATGQRVTLRCSPRSGDLSVYWYQQSLDQGLQFLIQYYNGEERAKGNILERFSAQQFPDLHSELNLSSLELGDSALYFCASSVAESYEQYFGPGTRLTVT.